A single sample gave rise to the 30 T cell receptor beta chains below, sequenced in a study of OX40 agonist ivuxolimab in advanced cancers. The protocol was immunoSEQ multiplex PCR, while the TCRdb copy is restricted to in-frame clones and leaves out a portion. The sample lists about 82,000 clones, about 91% occurring once. The sample in question was CD4+ or CD8+ T cells sorted from blood, obtained in a trial of the OX40 agonist ivuxolimab. These receptors all come from an adult with an advanced solid tumor such as melanoma, head and neck, liver or kidney cancer.

V and J are TRBV19 and TRBJ1-4, with 12 nucleotides matching TRBD1. The CDR3 loop spans 18 amino acids. V was pared by 7 bases and J by 0 bases, with 9 bases of the junction left unmatched. CDR1 LNHDA and CDR2 SQIVND come from the germline V gene (reference sequence). The CDR3 DNA reads as TGTGCCAGTACTGGGACAGGGGGCCTACGGGCAACTAATGAAAAACTGTTTTTT. Its translation is CASTGTGGLRATNEKLFF.

The chain uses TRBV5-5 and TRBJ2-6; D is unresolved. Trimming shortened V by 7 bases and J by 2 bases, and 10 bases separated the two germline ends. The CDR3 loop spans 14 amino acids. Germline CDR1 and CDR2: SGHKS and YYEKEE (reference sequence). Here the CDR3 reads CASVGSPGANVLTF. Here the CDR3 DNA reads TGTGCCAGCGTGGGCAGTCCTGGGGCCAACGTCCTGACTTTC.

In its sample, this clone was seen once. The chain has TRBV29-1 and TRBJ2-3, with D possibly being TRBD2 (6 bases). The CDR3 totals 11 residues. The germline V gene encodes CDR1 SQVTM and CDR2 ANQGSEA. The V and J ends lost 6 bases and 4 bases respectively, with 8 bases between them. The CDR3 is CSVGGADTQYF. The CDR3 coding sequence is TGCAGCGTCGGAGGGGCAGATACGCAGTATTTT.

The chain uses TRBV28 and TRBJ1-2, with D perhaps matching TRBD1 (5 bases). Germline values: CDR1 MDHEN, CDR2 SYDVKM. Between the trimmed V and J ends, which lost 10 bases and 2 bases, there was a span of 8 bases. The CDR3 is 11 residues long. The CDR3 DNA is TGTGCCAATGGGGGAAACTATGGCTACACCTTC. Protein product: CANGGNYGYTF.

The chain recombines TRBV19 with TRBJ2-5, with no clear D. The V gene lost 8 bases and the J gene lost 8 bases, with 12 bases spanning the gap. Looked up from germline, CDR1 is LNHDA and CDR2 is SQIVND (reference sequence). The CDR3 totals 11 residues. The CDR3 DNA follows: TGTGCCAGTTCCCCGGGCAGAACCCAGTACTTC. It translates to CASSPGRTQYF.

This sequence joins TRBV7-2 and TRBJ2-5, with D uncertain. CDR1 and CDR2 (germline): SGHTA, FQGNSA. Trimming cost V 5 bases and J 1 base, with 2 bases left between them. The CDR3 sequence is 11 residues long. CDR3 residues: CASSVQETQYF. The CDR3 DNA follows: TGTGCCAGCAGCGTCCAAGAGACCCAGTACTTC.

This rearrangement joins TRBV6-6 to TRBJ2-5; D is uncertain. The CDR3 has 14 amino acids. The V gene lost 7 bases and the J gene lost 3 bases, with 15 bases spanning the gap. CDR1 is MNHNY and CDR2 is SVGAGI in the germline V gene (reference sequence). The CDR3: CASTNSQEKETQYF. The CDR3, as DNA: TGTGCCAGCACCAATTCCCAGGAGAAAGAGACCCAGTACTTC.

V usage is TRBV10-3 and J usage is TRBJ2-1; perhaps TRBD1 as D (6 bases). Trimming took off 6 bases at V and 4 bases at J, with 10 bases between the two ends. Germline lookup yields CDR1 ENHRY and CDR2 SYGVKD. The CDR3 runs to 13 residues. The CDR3 here is CAISSRGYNEQFF. The CDR3 DNA follows: TGTGCCATCAGCTCTAGGGGGTACAATGAGCAGTTCTTC.

V and J are TRBV30 and TRBJ2-6; 8 nucleotides line up with TRBD2. Germline CDR1 and CDR2: GTSNPN and SVGIG (reference sequence). This CDR3 region has 17 residues. Trimming cost V 3 bases and J 3 bases; bases outside gene matches: 10. This chain's CDR3 is CAWSRGGVRDGANVLTF. The CDR3 DNA follows: TGTGCCTGGAGCCGGGGGGGTGTCAGGGATGGGGCCAACGTCCTGACTTTC.

This chain links TRBV7-2 with TRBJ2-5; unclear D gene. V was cut by 0 bases and J by 0 bases, with 11 bases left in between. CDR3 length: 16 residues. Looked up from germline, CDR1 is SGHTA and CDR2 is FQGNSA. CDR3 bases: TGTGCCAGCAGCTTAGCCCCGGGTCTTAACCAAGAGACCCAGTACTTC. Its protein is CASSLAPGLNQETQYF.

This chain links TRBV9 with TRBJ2-3; D is undetermined. This CDR3 has 16 residues. V lost 3 bases to trimming and J lost 1 base, with 15 bases between them. The germline V gene has CDR1 SGDLS and CDR2 YYNGEE. The DNA for the CDR3 is TGTGCCAGCAGCGGGGCCTTGCTAATTGGCACAGATACGCAGTATTTT. It translates to CASSGALLIGTDTQYF. Full variable domain (missing parts from reference TRBV9 and TRBJ2-3): DSGVTQTPKHLITATGQRVTLRCSPRSGDLSVYWYQQSLDQGLQFLIQYYNGEERAKGNILERFSAQQFPDLHSELNLSSLELGDSALYFCASSGALLIGTDTQYFGPGTRLTVL.

This clone was seen only once. Relative to the germline gene, one junction end is altered; a read error may explain this. The chain has TRBV5-6 and TRBJ2-3; D may be TRBD2 (5 bases). This CDR3 is built from 12 residues. The germline gives CDR1 SGHDT, CDR2 YYEEEE. CDR3 protein: CASRSSGNTQSF. The CDR3 coding sequence is TGTGCCAGCAGGTCCTCGGGGAACACACAATCCTTT.

The table lists this clone with a few counts. The V and J genes are TRBV2 and TRBJ2-7, with D possibly matching TRBD2 (5 bases). The CDR3 totals 13 residues. The germline gives CDR1 SNHLY, CDR2 FYNNEI. Trimming cost V 4 bases and J 2 bases, with 9 bases left between them. The CDR3 region is CASSAGYPYEQYF. The CDR3 region has the DNA TGTGCCAGCAGTGCGGGATACCCCTACGAGCAGTACTTC.

The rearrangement links TRBV6-1 to TRBJ2-1, with TRBD1 identical over 8 bases. This CDR3 region has 15 residues. CDR1 and CDR2 (germline): MNHNS, SASEGT. The V gene end was trimmed by 6 bases and the J gene end by 3 bases; junction bases not matched to a gene: 7. CDR3 in DNA: TGTGCCAGCAGCGCCGGGACAGGACACTACAATGAGCAGTTCTTC. Protein sequence: CASSAGTGHYNEQFF.

The chain has TRBV10-3 and TRBJ1-3; D gene unclear. Germline values: CDR1 ENHRY, CDR2 SYGVKD. Deletions cut 0 bases from V and 4 bases from J, with 16 bases between. The CDR3 sequence is 17 residues long. CDR3 amino acids: CAISESRGSPGGNTIYF. Written as DNA, the CDR3 is TGTGCCATCAGTGAGTCTCGCGGCAGCCCTGGAGGAAACACCATATATTTT.

The chain has TRBV18 and TRBJ2-5, with D possibly being TRBD1 (6 bases). CDR1 and CDR2 (germline): KGHSH, LQKENI. V was cut by 3 bases and J by 2 bases, with 7 bases left in between. The CDR3 has 13 residues. CDR3 loop: CASSPGQQETQYF. The DNA for the CDR3 is TGTGCCAGCTCACCTGGACAGCAAGAGACCCAGTACTTC.

This clone was counted once. CDR3 protein: CASSTPFATANQPQHF. Written as DNA, the CDR3 is TGTGCCAGTAGTACCCCCTTTGCGACAGCGAATCAGCCCCAGCATTTT. This chain joins TRBV19 and TRBJ1-5; maybe TRBD1 (5 bases). CDR3 length: 16 amino acids. Germline V gene data show CDR1 as LNHDA and CDR2 as SQIVND (reference sequence). Trimming removed 4 bases from V and 4 bases from J, with 17 bases in between.

Here the CDR3 DNA reads TGTGCCAGCAGCTTTGTGGGGCCCTACACCGGGGAGCTGTTTTTT. Translating gives CASSFVGPYTGELFF. This chain connects TRBV7-2 to TRBJ2-2; tentatively, D is TRBD1 (5 bases). Trimming took off 3 bases at V and 3 bases at J, with 11 bases between the two ends. CDR3 length equals 15 residues. Germline V gene lookup returns CDR1 SGHTA and CDR2 FQGNSA.

This rearrangement joins TRBV2 to TRBJ2-2, with 9 bases matching TRBD1. CDR1 SNHLY and CDR2 FYNNEI come from the germline V gene. V shed 6 bases and J 6 bases; nucleotides not matched to a gene: 14. The CDR3 consists of 17 residues. Here the CDR3 DNA reads TGTGCCAGCAGCAACACAGGGGGGACAGGGACCGCCGGGGAGCTGTTTTTT. Its translation: CASSNTGGTGTAGELFF.

This clone was counted once. CDR3 coding DNA: TGTGCCAGCAGTATAGGGGGGGCGTCAGACACCTTC. Translating gives CASSIGGASDTF. V is TRBV28 and J is TRBJ1-2, with a possible D match to TRBD1 (6 bases). Trimming removed 5 bases at V and 12 bases at J, with 16 bases between. The CDR3 is 12 residues long. CDR1 MDHEN and CDR2 SYDVKM come from the germline V gene.

V and J are TRBV19 and TRBJ2-1, with a possible D match to TRBD2 (6 bases). The CDR3 has 15 amino acids. Between the trimmed V and J ends, which lost 5 bases and 3 bases, there was a span of 14 bases. The V gene's germline CDR1 is LNHDA and CDR2 SQIVND (reference sequence). The DNA for the CDR3 is TGTGCCAGTAGTGAACTAGCCCTGAACTACAATGAGCAGTTCTTC. Protein sequence: CASSELALNYNEQFF.

The chain is built from TRBV28 and TRBJ2-1; 8 nucleotides align to TRBD1. The CDR3 has 15 amino acids. The V segment lost 4 bases and the J segment 4 bases; nucleotides outside the gene matches: 6. CDR1 is MDHEN, CDR2 SYDVKM, per germline. The CDR3 DNA reads as TGTGCCAGCAGTTCGGGACAGGCGAAGTACAATGAGCAGTTCTTC. Protein product: CASSSGQAKYNEQFF.

The chain carries TRBV5-1 and TRBJ1-5; D not certain. Per the germline V gene, CDR1 is SGHRS and CDR2 is YFSETQ. This CDR3 has 13 residues. V gave up 3 bases and J gave up 2 bases, with 6 bases separating them. The CDR3 loop is CASSWEGNQPQHF. The DNA for the CDR3 is TGCGCCAGCAGCTGGGAGGGCAATCAGCCCCAGCATTTT. The full variable domain, rest sourced from reference TRBV5-1 and TRBJ1-5, is KAGVTQTPRYLIKTRGQQVTLSCSPISGHRSVSWYQQTPGQGLQFLFEYFSETQRNKGNFPGRFSGRQFSNSRSEMNVSTLELGDSALYLCASSWEGNQPQHFGDGTRLSIL.

J is TRBJ2-2 and V is TRBV7-3; D is unresolved. Germline V gene data show CDR1 as SGHTA and CDR2 as FQGTGA. This CDR3 comprises 15 residues. Trimming removed 1 base from V and 0 bases from J, with 6 bases in between. The DNA for the CDR3 is TGTGCCAGCAGCTTAATGGGAACGAACACCGGGGAGCTGTTTTTT. Its protein product is CASSLMGTNTGELFF.

The chain uses TRBV10-3 and TRBJ1-1; unclear D gene. V gave up 10 bases and J gave up 0 bases, with 18 bases separating them. CDR1 is ENHRY and CDR2 is SYGVKD in the germline V gene. The CDR3 is made up of 15 amino acids. For the CDR3, the DNA is TGTGCCAGCGCCCCAGTGGTCCCTATGAACACTGAAGCTTTCTTT. Its translation is CASAPVVPMNTEAFF.

The chain couples TRBV5-4 to TRBJ2-2, with no clear D. The CDR3 has 12 residues. Trimming stripped 4 bases from V and 7 bases from J, with 8 bases between. From germline, CDR1 is SGHNT and CDR2 YYREEE (reference sequence). Here the CDR3 reads CASSDPYGELFF. CDR3 sequence (DNA): TGTGCCAGCAGCGACCCTTACGGGGAGCTGTTTTTT.

CDR3 DNA: TGTGCCAGCAGTGATTTCAGGGCCGGCAACGAGCAGTACTTC. Translation gives CASSDFRAGNEQYF. V is TRBV25-1 and J is TRBJ2-7; D perhaps matches TRBD1 (5 bases). The CDR3 length is 14 residues. V was trimmed by 3 bases and J by 5 bases, leaving 14 bases between them. In germline, CDR1 is MGHDK, CDR2 SYGVNS.

The J gene is TRBJ1-2, the V gene TRBV7-2; a weak D match, TRBD1 (5 bases). Trimming removed 6 bases from V and 8 bases from J, with 19 bases in between. CDR3 length equals 14 residues. Germline assignment: CDR1 SGHTA and CDR2 FQGNSA. The CDR3 loop is CASSYNTGPIGYTF. In nucleotides, the CDR3 is TGTGCCAGCAGTTATAACACGGGACCCATCGGCTACACCTTC.

This clone has just a few counts. This chain joins TRBV7-2 and TRBJ2-1; 9 bases line up with TRBD2. Germline trimming cut 0 bases from V and 5 bases from J; bases unmatched to any gene: 2. CDR3 length equals 15 residues. The V gene's germline CDR1 is SGHTA and CDR2 FQGNSA. The CDR3 coding sequence is TGTGCCAGCAGCTTAGCTAGCGGGAGCCACAATGAGCAGTTCTTC. This gives the protein CASSLASGSHNEQFF.

The J gene is TRBJ2-5, the V gene TRBV5-1; D gene uncertain. The germline gives CDR1 SGHRS, CDR2 YFSETQ. V was clipped by 0 bases and J by 4 bases, with 1 base between them. The CDR3 extends over 11 amino acids. CDR3 nucleotides: TGCGCCAGCAGCTTGGTAGAGACCCAGTACTTC. This gives the protein CASSLVETQYF.